This T cell receptor (beta chain) was identified in a study of blood T cell repertoires in COVID-19. Study context: PBMCs, B-cell-depleted T cells, or T cells were the source of the cDNA or gDNA that made up the material.

Generated by immunoSEQ multiplex PCR, the TCRdb table keeps only in-frame clones and is missing some. This sample yields 350,000 to 400,000 clones, of which 85% to 90% are seen a single time; more than 0.9% belongs to the top ten. The CDR3 spans 15 residues. Germline V gene data show CDR1 as SGHTA and CDR2 as FQGNSA. V shed 3 bases, J shed 2 bases, and the junction held 5 bases outside the gene matches. In terms of age and location, participants ranged from roughly 18 to 90 years and lived in about 25 US areas. Cohort placement rested on clinical history that participants reported themselves. The chain is built from TRBV7-2 and TRBJ2-3, with 7 bases lining up with TRBD2. The clonotype was recovered from a woman in her 30s with acute COVID-19. The sequencing input was PBMCs or T cells enriched from blood (not recorded which). The CDR3 DNA reads TGTGCCAGCAGCTTGACTAGCTTTTTCACAGATACGCAGTATTTT. As protein: CASSLTSFFTDTQYF.